These 4 T cell receptor beta chains were all obtained from the same sample, sequenced in a study of shared clonotypes between healthy human individuals. Generated by immunoSEQ multiplex PCR, the TCRdb table keeps only in-frame clones and is missing some. Of some 1.1 million clones listed, approximately 80% were seen once; the top ten hold roughly 0.82%. Sequencing was done on a sample of memory CD4+ T cells from PBMCs. As to subset: CD45RA-negative fraction. The source of these receptors is a man aged 18 to 35 in good health. Some clones in this sample may be carry-over from other donors' samples.

The chain carries TRBV18 and TRBJ1-4; D possibly corresponds to TRBD1 (6 bases). CDR3 size: 16 residues. V was cut by 3 bases and J by 3 bases, with 14 bases left in between. Germline V CDR1 and CDR2: KGHSH, LQKENI. Here the CDR3 DNA reads TGTGCCAGCTCACCGGTGCAGGGGACATCTAATGAAAAACTGTTTTTT. This gives the protein CASSPVQGTSNEKLFF.

The rearrangement joins TRBV19 to TRBJ1-2, with 9 positions matching TRBD1. V was pared by 4 bases and J by 4 bases, with 4 bases of the junction left unmatched. In germline, CDR1 is LNHDA, CDR2 SQIVND (reference sequence). The CDR3 extends over 14 amino acids. The CDR3 region has the DNA TGTGCCAGTAGTAGGACAGGGGAAGGCTATGGCTACACCTTC. The encoded protein is CASSRTGEGYGYTF.

The chain carries TRBV4-1 and TRBJ1-5, with a possible D match to TRBD1 (6 bases). V dropped 4 bases and J dropped 6 bases, with 16 bases sitting between them. The germline CDR1 and CDR2 sequences are MGHRA and YSYEKL. The CDR3 runs 15 residues. The CDR3 coding sequence is TGCGCCAGCAGCCTAGGGCGGGGGACACCTCAGCCCCAGCATTTT. Translated: CASSLGRGTPQPQHF.

The gene calls are TRBV18 and TRBJ2-7; 8 bases are shared with TRBD2. Looked up from germline, CDR1 is KGHSH and CDR2 is LQKENI. CDR3 length: 16 amino acids. Losses at the gene ends were 0 bases for V and 6 bases for J; bases not matched to a gene: 10. Written as DNA, the CDR3 is TGTGCCAGCTCACCACCGACCCAGCGGGGGCCCCGCGAGCAGTACTTC. It specifies CASSPPTQRGPREQYF. Using reference TRBV18 and TRBJ2-7 for the parts outside the CDR3, the full variable domain is NAGVMQNPRHLVRRRGQEARLRCSPMKGHSHVYWYRQLPEEGLKFMVYLQKENIIDESGMPKERFSAEFPKEGPSILRIQQVVRGDSAAYFCASSPPTQRGPREQYFGPGTRLTVT.